The clone carrying this T cell receptor beta chain was counted a single time. Losses at the gene ends were 4 bases for V and 5 bases for J; bases not matched to a gene: 2. CDR1 SGHKS and CDR2 YYEKEE come from the germline V gene (reference sequence). CDR3 length: 13 amino acids. The source of the sample is a study of blood T cell repertoires in COVID-19. Study at large: Whether acute or convalescent, the COVID-19 samples came from the United States, Italy and Spain. T cells, B-cell-depleted T cells, or PBMCs provided the cDNA or gDNA that served as material.

In the original analysis: Reference gene primer amplification in the assay estimated nucleated cell counts. Produced via immunoSEQ multiplex PCR; TCRdb's table is partial and in-frame only. The DNA gave D and trimming, while V, J and clone size come from that table. The table includes fewer than 300,000 clones, around 82% detected once. The TCR originated in a woman under 30 with acute or convalescent COVID-19. This sequence joins TRBV5-5 and TRBJ1-1; TRBD1 matches 10 bases. The sequencing input was peripheral blood. Here the CDR3 reads CASSQDRGTEAFF. CDR3 nucleotide sequence: TGTGCCAGCAGCCAGGACAGGGGGACTGAAGCTTTCTTT.